These 25 T cell receptor beta chains share one sample of origin, sequenced in a study of OX40 agonist ivuxolimab in advanced cancers. Here immunoSEQ multiplex PCR was the method, and the copy in TCRdb shows in-frame clones only, minus some. The top ten hold over 0.35% of the sample, which has about 44,000 clones, approximately 83% seen once. The sequenced sample was CD4+ or CD8+ T cells sorted from blood, obtained in a trial of the OX40 agonist ivuxolimab. These receptors came from an adult with an advanced solid tumor such as melanoma, head and neck, liver or kidney cancer.

The chain recombines TRBV30 with TRBJ1-2, with D hard to call. Per germline, CDR1 GTSNPN and CDR2 SVGIG (reference sequence). Trimming shortened V by 4 bases and J by 5 bases, and 14 bases separated the two germline ends. This CDR3 is 13 amino acids long. The CDR3 bases are TGTGCCTGGACTCCTACGGCCCTTTATGGCTACACCTTC. Its translation: CAWTPTALYGYTF.

This chain joins TRBV2 and TRBJ2-7; TRBD1 or TRBD2 may be the D gene (5 bases each). This CDR3 region has 15 residues. Trimming left V 3 bases short and J 1 base short, with 13 bases between. Per the germline V gene, CDR1 is SNHLY and CDR2 is FYNNEI. The CDR3 region has the DNA TGTGCCAGCAGTGACAGGGACGGGGCTTCCTACGAGCAGTACTTC. Protein sequence: CASSDRDGASYEQYF.

The chain is built from TRBV11-3 and TRBJ2-2; either TRBD1 or TRBD2 may fit D (5 bases each). Per germline, CDR1 SGHNT and CDR2 YENEEA. The CDR3 contains 15 residues. V shed 1 base and J shed 6 bases, with 12 bases lying between them. CDR3 nucleotides: TGTGCCAGCAGCTTAGGGGGGAGCGAGCCCGGGGAGCTGTTTTTT. Encoded protein: CASSLGGSEPGELFF.

The chain joins TRBV5-4 to TRBJ1-4; 7 bases align to TRBD1. Germline V gene sequence: CDR1 SGHNT, CDR2 YYREEE (reference sequence). The CDR3 spans 15 residues. Unmatched junction bases numbered 4, after V lost 3 bases and J lost 2 bases. The CDR3 region has the DNA TGTGCCAGCAGCTACGGACAGGCTACTAATGAAAAACTGTTTTTT. Residues: CASSYGQATNEKLFF.

The chain links TRBV28 to TRBJ1-4; no clear D. V was trimmed by 2 bases and J by 9 bases, leaving 7 bases between them. The CDR3 is 12 residues long. Germline V gene sequence: CDR1 MDHEN, CDR2 SYDVKM. CDR3 nucleotides: TGTGCCAGCAGTTTACCAGGCCAAAAACTGTTTTTT. Translated: CASSLPGQKLFF.

CDR3 in amino acids: CASSMAGGNTIYF. DNA for the CDR3: TGTGCCAGCAGCATGGCAGGGGGAAACACCATATATTTT. The gene calls are TRBV7-8 and TRBJ1-3, with D perhaps TRBD1 (5 bases). Trimming took 5 bases from V and 4 from J, leaving 9 bases between them. This CDR3 spans 13 amino acids. CDR1 and CDR2 from the germline V gene are SGHVS and FQNEAQ.

The sample holds a few counts of this clone. The V and J genes are TRBV30 and TRBJ2-5, with 9 bases matching TRBD1. With 4 bases clipped from V and 5 bases from J, the junction kept 20 bases outside the gene matches. The germline V gene has CDR1 GTSNPN and CDR2 SVGIG (reference sequence). The CDR3 runs 18 residues. CDR3 in amino acids: CAWKGKGQGRAQGETQYF. The CDR3, as DNA: TGTGCCTGGAAAGGGAAGGGACAGGGAAGAGCGCAGGGGGAGACCCAGTACTTC.

This chain uses TRBV7-8 with TRBJ2-7; TRBD1 is a possible D gene (6 bases). This CDR3 is built from 16 residues. Trimming removed 4 bases at V and 2 bases at J, with 18 bases between. Germline V gives CDR1 SGHVS, CDR2 FQNEAQ. The CDR3 reads CASSSPVYRAPYEQYF. Written as DNA, the CDR3 is TGTGCCAGCAGCTCCCCCGTCTACAGGGCTCCCTACGAGCAGTACTTC.

V is TRBV7-7 and J is TRBJ1-1, with unresolved D. The CDR3 loop spans 13 amino acids. Trimming left V 0 bases short and J 2 bases short, with 4 bases between. CDR1 is SSHAT, CDR2 FNYEAQ, per germline (reference sequence). This chain's CDR3 is CASSLAPNTEAFF. The CDR3 coding sequence is TGTGCCAGCAGCTTAGCGCCAAACACTGAAGCTTTCTTT.

The J gene is TRBJ2-5, the V gene TRBV2; a weak D match, TRBD2 (6 bases). The germline V gene has CDR1 SNHLY and CDR2 FYNNEI. This CDR3 region has 12 residues. V lost 6 bases and J lost 3, with 8 bases in between. The CDR3 coding sequence is TGTGCCAGCAGGATAGCGGAAGAGACCCAGTACTTC. It translates to CASRIAEETQYF.

This chain uses TRBV7-9 with TRBJ2-7, with 7 positions matching TRBD2. Germline V CDR1 and CDR2: SEHNR, FQNEAQ (reference sequence). This CDR3 is built from 14 residues. V dropped 5 bases and J dropped 4; count of bases not matched to a gene: 8. Here the CDR3 reads CASSPSWGGYEQYF. Written as DNA, the CDR3 is TGTGCCAGCAGCCCCTCCTGGGGGGGGTACGAGCAGTACTTC.

The chain has TRBV5-1 and TRBJ2-3; 7 positions agree with TRBD1. The germline gives CDR1 SGHRS, CDR2 YFSETQ. V trimming: 2 bases; J trimming: 1 base; junction bases outside the gene matches: 4. The CDR3 is made up of 15 amino acids. CDR3 region: CASSLGQVGTDTQYF. The CDR3 nucleotides are TGCGCCAGCAGCTTAGGACAGGTCGGCACAGATACGCAGTATTTT.

The V gene is TRBV19, the J gene TRBJ1-2; D remains ambiguous. Trimming stripped 3 bases from V and 6 bases from J, with 17 bases between. CDR1 LNHDA and CDR2 SQIVND come from the germline V gene (reference sequence). The CDR3 contains 15 residues. This CDR3 reads CASSIVAASGNGYTF. CDR3 in DNA: TGTGCCAGTAGTATCGTAGCAGCCTCAGGTAATGGCTACACCTTC.

CDR3 region: CASSLAPGAGNTIYF. The CDR3 nucleotides read TGTGCCAGCAGCTTAGCGCCGGGGGCTGGAAACACCATATATTTT. The chain links TRBV7-2 to TRBJ1-3; weak D call: TRBD1 (5 bases). The CDR3 runs to 15 residues. Germline V gives CDR1 SGHTA, CDR2 FQGNSA. V gave up 0 bases and J gave up 2 bases, with 8 bases separating them.

The genes are TRBV29-1 and TRBJ1-1, with unresolved D. Per germline, CDR1 SQVTM and CDR2 ANQGSEA. With 7 bases removed from V and 1 base from J, the gap between germline ends came to 13 bases. The CDR3 has 13 amino acids. CDR3 DNA sequence: TGCAGCGCCCCGGCGCAGGCGAACACTGAAGCTTTCTTT. It encodes CSAPAQANTEAFF.

The chain links TRBV30 to TRBJ1-1; no firm D call. V lost 0 bases to trimming and J lost 1 base, with 9 bases between them. CDR3 length: 14 residues. The germline CDR1 and CDR2 sequences are GTSNPN and SVGIG (reference sequence). The CDR3 loop is CAWSVLARNTEAFF. The CDR3 coding sequence is TGTGCCTGGAGTGTACTGGCCAGGAACACTGAAGCTTTCTTT. Full variable domain (remainder filled in from reference TRBV30 and TRBJ1-1): SQTIHQWPATLVQPVGSPLSLECTVEGTSNPNLYWYRQAAGRGLQLLFYSVGIGQISSEVPQNLSASRPQDRQFILSSKKLLLSDSGFYLCAWSVLARNTEAFFGQGTRLTVV.

The V and J genes are TRBV5-6 and TRBJ1-1, with 9 bases that match TRBD1. CDR3 length: 13 residues. The germline V gene encodes CDR1 SGHDT and CDR2 YYEEEE. The ends lost 2 bases at V and 11 bases at J; junction bases unmatched: 7. In DNA, the CDR3 is TGTGCCAGCAGCTTCGTAACAGGGGGCGAGGCTTTCTTT. This translates into CASSFVTGGEAFF. The full variable domain, completed using reference TRBV5-6 and TRBJ1-1, is DAGVTQSPTHLIKTRGQQVTLRCSPKSGHDTVSWYQQALGQGPQFIFQYYEEEERQRGNFPDRFSGHQFPNYSSELNVNALLLGDSALYLCASSFVTGGEAFFGQGTRLTVV.

V is TRBV7-6 and J is TRBJ1-4; the match to TRBD1 covers 7 bases. From germline, CDR1 is SGHVS and CDR2 FNYEAQ. The CDR3 is made up of 14 amino acids. Losses at the gene ends were 4 bases for V and 4 bases for J; bases not matched to a gene: 3. CDR3 nucleotides: TGTGCCAGCAGCTCGGGACAGCTTAATGAAAAACTGTTTTTT. Its translation: CASSSGQLNEKLFF.

The rearrangement links TRBV5-1 to TRBJ1-4, with D maybe TRBD1 (5 bases). The CDR3 is 15 amino acids. V lost 0 bases and J lost 6, with 12 bases in between. Per germline, CDR1 SGHRS and CDR2 YFSETQ. CDR3: CASSLVSREDEKLFF. CDR3 coding DNA: TGCGCCAGCAGCTTGGTATCCAGGGAGGATGAAAAACTGTTTTTT.

In DNA, the CDR3 is TGTGCCAGTTGGATGGGGAGCACAGATACGCAGTATTTT. As protein: CASWMGSTDTQYF. The rearrangement links TRBV6-5 to TRBJ2-3, with no clear D. The CDR3 covers 13 residues. Germline assignment: CDR1 MNHEY and CDR2 SVGAGI. Trimming left V 9 bases short and J 0 bases short, with 10 bases between.

In its sample, this clone was seen once. The CDR3 spells CAIEGRPGNTIYF. The CDR3 DNA follows: TGTGCCATCGAGGGCAGGCCCGGAAACACCATATATTTT. V and J are TRBV10-3 and TRBJ1-3; D is uncertain. V lost 8 bases and J lost 4, with 12 bases in between. This CDR3 spans 13 amino acids. The germline gives CDR1 ENHRY, CDR2 SYGVKD.

In this sample, this clone turned up once. J is TRBJ2-3 and V is TRBV28; no clear D. V dropped 3 bases and J dropped 2 bases, with 0 bases sitting between them. The CDR3 consists of 11 residues. From germline, CDR1 is MDHEN and CDR2 SYDVKM. The CDR3 sequence is CASSFTDTQYF. CDR3 nucleotide sequence: TGTGCCAGCAGTTTCACAGATACGCAGTATTTT.

The chain links TRBV7-8 to TRBJ2-6; 11 positions match TRBD2. CDR1 is SGHVS, CDR2 FQNEAQ, per germline. The CDR3 extends over 17 amino acids. Trimming took 2 bases from V and 1 from J; bases not matched to a gene: 1. CDR3 protein: CASSLLAGGSGANVLTF. In DNA form, the CDR3 reads TGTGCCAGCAGCTTACTAGCGGGGGGATCTGGGGCCAACGTCCTGACTTTC.

CDR3 in DNA: TGTGCCAGCAGCCCTCCGGACAGGTTGGTCACTGAAGCTTTCTTT. Its protein is CASSPPDRLVTEAFF. The chain recombines TRBV5-4 with TRBJ1-1; 7 bases map to TRBD1. The V and J ends lost 4 bases and 4 bases, in that order; junction bases with no gene match: 10. The CDR3 is 15 residues long. CDR1 SGHNT and CDR2 YYREEE come from the germline V gene (reference sequence). Filled out from reference TRBV5-4 and TRBJ1-1, the complete variable domain reads ETGVTQSPTHLIKTRGQQVTLRCSSQSGHNTVSWYQQALGQGPQFIFQYYREEENGRGNFPPRFSGLQFPNYSSELNVNALELDDSALYLCASSPPDRLVTEAFFGQGTRLTVV.

The CDR3 loop is CASTRTGGEPLHF. The CDR3 coding sequence is TGTGCCAGCACTCGGACAGGGGGAGAACCCCTCCACTTT. The chain recombines TRBV7-9 with TRBJ1-6, with 10 bases fitting TRBD1. The CDR3 totals 13 residues. Germline loops: CDR1 SEHNR, CDR2 FQNEAQ (reference sequence). The V gene end was trimmed by 7 bases and the J gene end by 12 bases; junction bases not matched to a gene: 6.